This TCR beta chain comes out of a study of T cells in Graves' hyperthyroidism and ophthalmopathy. Overall study context: Peripheral blood was collected at initial diagnosis, before any treatment. General observations from the study: In simple terms, a model built on 13 V-J features told ophthalmopathy apart from stable hyperthyroidism.

This clonotype was detected ten times or more. Its antigen is not identified. Based on clinical symptoms, serum thyroxine and TRAb, thyroid ultrasound and orbital computed tomography, diagnoses were reached. Cells are PBMCs isolated from 9 to 10 ml of fresh blood. From RNA transcripts, TCR beta CDR3 regions were amplified. TCR CDR3 regions were first amplified by RT-PCR with HTBI primers. In TCRdb, the multiplex PCR reads were re-called with MiXCR into one record per CDR3 protein. The sample includes 650,000 to 750,000 distinct CDR3 sequences, roughly 15% of them seen just once. Sequenced: blood. The sequence derives from a woman under 30 with Graves' hyperthyroidism.

The CDR3 reads CASSEDYEQYF. In DNA, the CDR3 is TGTGCCAGCAGTGAAGACTACGAGCAGTACTTC. The chain recombines TRBV2 with TRBJ2-7; the D is unclear. CDR3 length: 11 residues. The V and J ends lost 1 base and 3 bases respectively, with 1 base between them. Germline V gives CDR1 SNHLY, CDR2 FYNNEI.